The 8 T cell receptor beta chains in this list originate from one sample, sequenced in a study of T cell changes during pregnancy in multiple sclerosis (dated by TCRdb to the late 2010s). Libraries were made using the immunoSEQ multiplex PCR assay. Held by TCRdb, this immuneACCESS table contains in-frame sequences only and omits some clones. Under half of the omission traces to an unresolved V gene where checked; the cause of the rest is unknown. The sample table contains roughly 60,000 clones; only one count was recorded for 93% of them. Of the sample, roughly 0.33% is held by the ten largest clones. The starting material was CD4+ T cells from peripheral blood mononuclear cells, obtained before pregnancy. These receptor sequences come from a female donor with multiple sclerosis, enrolled in a pregnancy study.

CDR3 DNA: TGTGCCAGCAGCTTACTTAGCGGGAGTGGAGGAAACATTCAGTACTTC. Amino acids: CASSLLSGSGGNIQYF. The V and J genes are TRBV5-6 and TRBJ2-4; TRBD2 agrees at 9 bases. Germline V gene lookup returns CDR1 SGHDT and CDR2 YYEEEE. Trimming cost V 2 bases and J 6 bases; bases outside gene matches: 9. This CDR3 contains 16 residues.

The gene calls are TRBV6-6 and TRBJ2-3; D possibly corresponds to TRBD2 (5 bases). Germline V gene lookup returns CDR1 MNHNY and CDR2 SVGAGI (reference sequence). CDR3 size: 14 residues. V gave up 1 base and J gave up 0 bases, with 5 bases separating them. The CDR3, as DNA: TGTGCCAGCAGTTACTGGACTAGCACAGATACGCAGTATTTT. It codes for CASSYWTSTDTQYF.

The chain joins TRBV9 to TRBJ1-2; no reliable D call. The V end lost 4 bases, the J end lost 4 bases, and 11 bases lay between the germline ends. Per germline, CDR1 SGDLS and CDR2 YYNGEE. This CDR3 spans 13 amino acids. CDR3 amino acids: CASSPGGSYGYTF. CDR3 coding DNA: TGTGCCAGCAGCCCGGGAGGAAGCTATGGCTACACCTTC.

The gene calls are TRBV19 and TRBJ2-7; a weak D match, TRBD1 (6 bases). The length of the CDR3 is 15 residues. The ends were cut back, 5 bases at V and 5 bases at J, with 19 bases in the middle. In germline, CDR1 is LNHDA, CDR2 SQIVND (reference sequence). Here the CDR3 DNA reads TGTGCCAGTAGTCCTCGCGTCGGGACACCCCACGAGCAGTACTTC. Its translation: CASSPRVGTPHEQYF.

This chain joins TRBV28 and TRBJ1-2; no clear D. Deletions cut 5 bases from V and 5 bases from J, with 18 bases between. CDR3 length: 15 amino acids. Germline values: CDR1 MDHEN, CDR2 SYDVKM. The CDR3, as DNA: TGTGCCAGCAGTATAGAACCCCAATCCGTATATGGCTACACCTTC. This sequence encodes CASSIEPQSVYGYTF.

The chain employs TRBV19 and TRBJ1-1, with a weak D call TRBD1 (6 bases). V lost 3 bases, J lost 10 bases, and 15 bases lay in between. Germline V gene data show CDR1 as LNHDA and CDR2 as SQIVND (reference sequence). This CDR3 spans 13 amino acids. Written as DNA, the CDR3 is TGTGCCAGTAGTATCGTGGGGGGGCTTGGAGCTTTCTTT. Amino acid sequence: CASSIVGGLGAFF.

This clone was observed a single time. The chain employs TRBV19 and TRBJ1-3; D may be TRBD1 (5 bases). This CDR3 is 15 amino acids long. From germline, CDR1 is LNHDA and CDR2 SQIVND (reference sequence). The germline V and J ends were trimmed by 7 bases and 4 bases, with 17 bases remaining between them. The CDR3 DNA reads TGTGCCAGTACCTTCTTAGGTGGGGCCGGAAACACCATATATTTT. Residues: CASTFLGGAGNTIYF. Based on the CDR3 plus reference TRBV19 and TRBJ1-3, the full variable domain is DGGITQSPKYLFRKEGQNVTLSCEQNLNHDAMYWYRQDPGQGLRLIYYSQIVNDFQKGDIAEGYSVSREKKESFPLTVTSAQKNPTAFYLCASTFLGGAGNTIYFGEGSWLTVV.

J is TRBJ2-5 and V is TRBV21-1; the DNA was not used to check the table's D call, TRBD2. TRBV21-1 is shown as a pseudogene. This CDR3 contains 18 residues. The CDR3 spells CASSLREWEGPHRETQYF. The CDR3 nucleotides read TGTGCCAGCAGCCTAAGGGAATGGGAGGGACCTCACCGAGAGACCCAGTACTTC.